This entry describes one T cell receptor (beta chain). Its antigen is currently unknown. The junction had 9 bases not matched to a gene; V was cut back by 3 bases and J by 8 bases. This CDR3 has 15 residues. The germline gives CDR1 KGHSH, CDR2 LQKENI. In a multiplex PCR, 32 V and 13 J primers amplified TCR beta CDR3. TCRdb re-called the multiplex PCR reads through MiXCR, storing one row per CDR3 protein. The repertoire holds about 21,000 distinct CDR3 sequences, with around 30% as singletons. The sample is drawn from a study of immune heterogeneity within non-small cell lung tumors. Study-wide results and caveats: Both recurring identical dominant CDR3 beta clonotypes and site-unique high-frequency clones were observed across tumor sites within a patient.

Per sample, approximately 0.6 ug of bulk tumor genomic DNA was the template used. Several biopsies per primary tumor were taken during surgery, spaced as far apart as possible. Patients had untreated, newly diagnosed non-small cell lung cancer and underwent curative surgery. The sequenced sample was lung tumor tissue. The receptor's source is a man between 40 and 49 years old with non-small cell lung cancer. The rearrangement uses TRBV18 and TRBJ1-5; 8 bases line up with TRBD1. CDR3 sequence (DNA): TGTGCCAGCTCACCTCGGACAGGGTCTGATAAGCCCCAGCATTTT. It yields the protein CASSPRTGSDKPQHF.